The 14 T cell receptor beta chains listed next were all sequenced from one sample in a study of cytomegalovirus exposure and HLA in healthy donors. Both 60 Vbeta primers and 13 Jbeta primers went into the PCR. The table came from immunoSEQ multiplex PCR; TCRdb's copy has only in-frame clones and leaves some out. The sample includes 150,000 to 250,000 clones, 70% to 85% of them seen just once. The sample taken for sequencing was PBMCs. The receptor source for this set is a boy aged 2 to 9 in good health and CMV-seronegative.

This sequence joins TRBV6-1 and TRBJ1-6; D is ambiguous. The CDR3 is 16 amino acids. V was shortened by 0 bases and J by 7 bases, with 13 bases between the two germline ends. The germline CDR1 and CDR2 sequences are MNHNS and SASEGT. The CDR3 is CASSEAHGRLNSPLHF. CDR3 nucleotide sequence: TGTGCCAGCAGTGAAGCGCATGGACGACTAAATTCACCCCTCCACTTT.

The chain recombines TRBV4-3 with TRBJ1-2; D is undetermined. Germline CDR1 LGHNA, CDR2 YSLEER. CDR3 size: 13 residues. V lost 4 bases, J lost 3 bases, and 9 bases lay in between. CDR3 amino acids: CASSLGGDYGYTF. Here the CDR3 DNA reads TGCGCCAGCAGCCTAGGCGGCGACTATGGCTACACCTTC.

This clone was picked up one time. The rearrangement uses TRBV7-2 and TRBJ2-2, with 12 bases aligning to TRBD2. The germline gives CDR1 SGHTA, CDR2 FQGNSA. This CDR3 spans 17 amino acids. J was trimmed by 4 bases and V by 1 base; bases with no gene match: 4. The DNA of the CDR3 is TGTGCCAGCAGCTTAGACACTAGCGGGGGGATCACCGGGGAGCTGTTTTTT. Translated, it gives CASSLDTSGGITGELFF.

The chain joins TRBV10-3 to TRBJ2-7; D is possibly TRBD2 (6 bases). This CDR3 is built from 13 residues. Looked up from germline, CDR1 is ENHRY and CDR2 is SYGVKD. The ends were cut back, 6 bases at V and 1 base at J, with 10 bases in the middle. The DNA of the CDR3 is TGTGCCATCAGCGGGGGAGCATCCTACGAGCAGTACTTC. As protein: CAISGGASYEQYF.

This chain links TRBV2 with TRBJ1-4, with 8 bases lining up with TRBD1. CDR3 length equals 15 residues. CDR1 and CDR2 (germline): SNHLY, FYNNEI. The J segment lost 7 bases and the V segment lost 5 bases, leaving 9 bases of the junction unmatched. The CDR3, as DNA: TGTGCCAGCAGTTCTTCAGGGGGCAGGGGTGAAAAACTGTTTTTT. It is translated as CASSSSGGRGEKLFF.

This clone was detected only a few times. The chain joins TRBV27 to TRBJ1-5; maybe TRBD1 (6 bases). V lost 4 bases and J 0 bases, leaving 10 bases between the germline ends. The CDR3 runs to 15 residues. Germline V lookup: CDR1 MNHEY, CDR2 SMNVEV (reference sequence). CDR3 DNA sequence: TGTGCCAGCAGTTCGGACAGTTATAGCAATCAGCCCCAGCATTTT. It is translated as CASSSDSYSNQPQHF.

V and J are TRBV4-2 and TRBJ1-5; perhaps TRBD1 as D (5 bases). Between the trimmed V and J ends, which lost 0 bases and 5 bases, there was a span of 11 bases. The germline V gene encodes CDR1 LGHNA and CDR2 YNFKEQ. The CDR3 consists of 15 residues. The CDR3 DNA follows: TGTGCCAGCAGCCAAGATCAACTGGGGCATCAGCCCCAGCATTTT. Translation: CASSQDQLGHQPQHF.

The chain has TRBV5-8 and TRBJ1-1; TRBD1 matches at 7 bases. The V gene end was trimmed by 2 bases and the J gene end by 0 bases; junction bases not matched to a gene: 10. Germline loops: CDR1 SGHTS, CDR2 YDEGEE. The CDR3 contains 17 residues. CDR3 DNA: TGTGCCAGCAGCTTCCTCACAGGGGTAGACGTGAACACTGAAGCTTTCTTT. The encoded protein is CASSFLTGVDVNTEAFF.

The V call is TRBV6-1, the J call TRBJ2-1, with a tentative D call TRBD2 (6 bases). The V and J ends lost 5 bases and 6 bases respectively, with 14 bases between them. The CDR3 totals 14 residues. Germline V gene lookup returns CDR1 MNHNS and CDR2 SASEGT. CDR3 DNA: TGTGCCAGCAGTCTCAGACTAGAAGCCAATGAGCAGTTCTTC. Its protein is CASSLRLEANEQFF.

CDR3 DNA sequence: TGCAGTGCTTTAAGCCGCCACGAGCAGTACTTC. Residues: CSALSRHEQYF. The chain combines TRBV20-1 with TRBJ2-7; the D is unclear. Germline CDR1 reads DFQATT; CDR2 reads SNEGSKA (reference sequence). This CDR3 has 11 amino acids. Trimming stripped 5 bases from V and 5 bases from J, with 10 bases between.

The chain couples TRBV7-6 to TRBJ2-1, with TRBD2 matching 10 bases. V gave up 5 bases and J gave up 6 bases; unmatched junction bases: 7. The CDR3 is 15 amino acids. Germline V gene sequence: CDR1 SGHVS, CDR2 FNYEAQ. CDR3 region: CASSPGTSVRNEQFF. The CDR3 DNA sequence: TGTGCCAGCAGCCCCGGGACTAGCGTCCGCAATGAGCAGTTCTTC. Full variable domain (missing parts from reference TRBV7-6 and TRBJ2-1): GAGVSQSPRYKVTKRGQDVALRCDPISGHVSLYWYRQALGQGPEFLTYFNYEAQQDKSGLPNDRFSAERPEGSISTLTIQRTEQRDSAMYRCASSPGTSVRNEQFFGPGTRLTVL.

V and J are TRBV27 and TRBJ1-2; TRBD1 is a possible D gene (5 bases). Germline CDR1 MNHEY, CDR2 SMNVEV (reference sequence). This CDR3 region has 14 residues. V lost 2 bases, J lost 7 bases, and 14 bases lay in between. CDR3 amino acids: CASSLTGRVGGYTF. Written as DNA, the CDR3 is TGTGCCAGCAGTTTAACGGGCAGGGTGGGTGGCTACACCTTC.

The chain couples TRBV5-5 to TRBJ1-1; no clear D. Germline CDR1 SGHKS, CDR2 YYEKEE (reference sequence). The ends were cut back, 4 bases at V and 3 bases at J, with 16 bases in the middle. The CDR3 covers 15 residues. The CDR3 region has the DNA TGTGCCAGCAGCCCGAGCGGTCCCGGGGACACTGAAGCTTTCTTT. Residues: CASSPSGPGDTEAFF.

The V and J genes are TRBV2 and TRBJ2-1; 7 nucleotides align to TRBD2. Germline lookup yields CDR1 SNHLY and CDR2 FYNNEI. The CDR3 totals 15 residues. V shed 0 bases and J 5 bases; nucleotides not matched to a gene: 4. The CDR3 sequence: CASSEAGGGNNEQFF. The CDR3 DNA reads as TGTGCCAGCAGTGAAGCTGGGGGGGGAAACAATGAGCAGTTCTTC.